Listed here are 3 T cell receptor beta chains from one sample, sequenced in a study of blood T cell repertoires in COVID-19. Using immunoSEQ multiplex PCR, the repertoire was profiled, and TCRdb retains in-frame clones only, with some absent. The table shows around 300,000 clones, with about 90% occurring only once. Sequencing was carried out using peripheral blood. The receptor source for this set is a woman in her forties or fifties with COVID-19, enrolled during active disease.

The rearrangement links TRBV10-1 to TRBJ2-1; D unresolved. The CDR3 sequence is 13 residues long. Trimming removed 4 bases at V and 9 bases at J, with 13 bases between. CDR1 is WNHNN, CDR2 SYGVQD, per germline (reference sequence). The CDR3 DNA sequence: TGCGCCAGCAGTGTGAATTTGCTTAGTGAGCAGTTCTTC. Its translation is CASSVNLLSEQFF.

This CDR3 reads CASSSWTSRRGTEAFF. Written as DNA, the CDR3 is TGTGCCAGCAGCTCCTGGACATCCCGGCGGGGCACTGAAGCTTTCTTT. The V and J genes are TRBV7-8 and TRBJ1-1, with D maybe TRBD1 (5 bases). The ends were cut back, 4 bases at V and 4 bases at J, with 19 bases in the middle. The CDR3 spans 16 residues. Germline V gene lookup returns CDR1 SGHVS and CDR2 FQNEAQ.

This chain connects TRBV18 to TRBJ2-5; D is unclear. V was cut by 0 bases and J by 5 bases, with 10 bases left in between. Germline-derived CDR1 and CDR2 are KGHSH and LQKENI. This CDR3 spans 14 amino acids. The CDR3 DNA reads as TGTGCCAGCTCACCACCGAGTGTCTCGGAGACCCAGTACTTC. Encoded protein: CASSPPSVSETQYF.